These T cell receptor beta chains were read from a single sample in a study of long-term antiretroviral therapy in people with HIV. The method was immunoSEQ multiplex PCR; TCRdb's version includes in-frame clones alone and lacks a portion of them. In the table there are under 20,000 clones, 78% of which are singletons. The sequenced sample was unsorted PBMCs, obtained nearly 3.3 years after starting antiretroviral therapy. The receptors shown here come from a woman between 35 and 50 years old with HIV. Each CDR3 is given with its conserved first and last residue. Each record gives: D gene, clone size, V gene, J gene, CDR3 protein, CDR3 DNA. A D gene is named only where the DNA matches it firmly. Expanded clones are given a class, and other clones once, few, many or no size at all.

>NA|NA|TRBV19|TRBJ1-1
CASTRQAYMNTEAFF
TGTGCCAGTACCCGACAGGCTTACATGAACACTGAAGCTTTCTTT
>NA|NA|TRBV5-5|TRBJ1-1
CASSLGETTEAFF
TGTGCCAGCAGCTTGGGGGAGACCACTGAAGCTTTCTTT
>TRBD1|NA|TRBV4-3|TRBJ1-6
CASSRKTNEGARNSPLHF
TGCGCCAGCAGCCGAAAAACTAACGAGGGGGCGCGTAATTCACCCCTCCACTTT
>NA|few|TRBV12-5|TRBJ2-3
CASGLVQDGRTSTDTQYF
TGTGCTAGTGGTTTGGTACAGGACGGAAGAACTAGCACAGATACGCAGTATTTT
>NA|NA|TRBV10-3|TRBJ1-3
CAIIGAGNTIYF
TGTGCCATCATTGGGGCTGGAAACACCATATATTTT
>NA|NA|TRBV6-5|TRBJ1-4
CASSYSTATNEKLFF
TGTGCCAGCAGTTACTCGACAGCAACTAATGAAAAACTGTTTTTT
>NA|NA|TRBV7-6|TRBJ2-7
CASSLSQGLEGFYEQYF
TGTGCCAGCAGCTTATCACAGGGTCTGGAGGGTTTTTACGAGCAGTACTTC
>NA|few|TRBV6-1|TRBJ2-5
CASSERSPGTQYF
TGTGCCAGCAGTGAACGTAGCCCGGGGACCCAGTACTTC
>NA|NA|TRBV6-1|TRBJ2-7
CASSEAPDGLVPYEQYF
TGTGCCAGCAGTGAAGCCCCGGACGGTCTAGTCCCCTACGAGCAGTACTTC
>TRBD1|NA|TRBV27|TRBJ2-7
CASSLSVGGTGGSYEQYF
TGTGCCAGCAGTTTATCGGTGGGGGGAACAGGGGGCTCCTACGAGCAGTACTTC
>NA|NA|TRBV5-8|TRBJ2-4
CASSLPGADIQYF
TGTGCCAGCAGCTTGCCGGGAGCAGACATTCAGTACTTC
>NA|NA|TRBV12-5|TRBJ2-2
CASALGSNTGELFF
TGTGCTAGTGCGCTCGGTTCGAACACCGGGGAGCTGTTTTTT
>NA|NA|TRBV7-2|TRBJ2-2
CASSPRTASGELFF
TGTGCCAGCAGCCCCCGGACAGCCTCCGGGGAGCTGTTTTTT
>TRBD1|NA|TRBV6-1|TRBJ1-1
CASSEPGTGSGEAFF
TGTGCCAGCAGTGAACCCGGGACAGGGAGCGGTGAAGCTTTCTTT
>TRBD1|NA|TRBV5-4|TRBJ2-4
CASNPGQGNIQYF
TGTGCCAGCAATCCGGGACAGGGGAACATTCAGTACTTC
>NA|NA|TRBV13|TRBJ2-5
CASSLARVETQYF
TGTGCCAGCAGCTTAGCCAGGGTTGAGACCCAGTACTTC
>NA|NA|TRBV2|TRBJ1-2
CAGSVASSRNYGYTF
TGTGCGGGATCTGTGGCTTCCTCACGGAACTATGGCTACACCTTC
>NA|NA|TRBV20-1|TRBJ1-2
CSASVAYGYTF
TGCAGTGCTAGTGTGGCCTATGGCTACACCTTC
>TRBD1|NA|TRBV9|TRBJ2-1
CASSVGTGSYNEQFF
TGTGCCAGCAGCGTAGGGACAGGGTCTTACAATGAGCAGTTCTTC
>TRBD2|NA|TRBV7-9|TRBJ2-6
CASSPSWRGSSGANVLTF
TGTGCCAGCAGCCCCTCGTGGCGGGGGAGCTCTGGGGCCAACGTCCTGACTTTC
>NA|NA|TRBV6-6|TRBJ1-1
CASGITGNTEAFF
TGTGCCAGCGGCATTACAGGGAACACTGAAGCTTTCTTT
>TRBD2|NA|TRBV4-1|TRBJ2-1
CASSFRGGSYNEQFF
TGCGCCAGCAGCTTCCGGGGGGGCTCCTACAATGAGCAGTTCTTC
>NA|NA|TRBV5-5|TRBJ1-3
CASSLEGNTIYF
TGTGCCAGCAGCTTGGAGGGAAACACCATATATTTT
>TRBD1|few|TRBV10-1|TRBJ1-1
CASSRTGGEAFF
TGCGCCAGCAGCCGGACAGGTGGGGAAGCTTTCTTT
>NA|NA|TRBV6-5|TRBJ2-7
CASSYTGTYEQYF
TGTGCCAGCAGTTACACAGGAACCTACGAGCAGTACTTC
>TRBD2|NA|TRBV10-3|TRBJ2-3
CATKGTSGADTQYF
TGTGCCACCAAGGGGACTAGCGGGGCAGATACGCAGTATTTT
>NA|once|TRBV2|TRBJ1-2
CASRAREWGLYGYTF
TGTGCCAGCAGGGCCCGGGAGTGGGGGCTATATGGCTACACCTTC
>TRBD2|NA|TRBV7-2|TRBJ2-7
CASSLVGLAGEKQYF
TGTGCCAGCAGCTTAGTAGGGCTAGCGGGGGAAAAGCAGTACTTC
>NA|NA|TRBV10-3|TRBJ1-5
CAGGSNQPQHF
TGTGCCGGGGGTAGCAATCAGCCCCAGCATTTT